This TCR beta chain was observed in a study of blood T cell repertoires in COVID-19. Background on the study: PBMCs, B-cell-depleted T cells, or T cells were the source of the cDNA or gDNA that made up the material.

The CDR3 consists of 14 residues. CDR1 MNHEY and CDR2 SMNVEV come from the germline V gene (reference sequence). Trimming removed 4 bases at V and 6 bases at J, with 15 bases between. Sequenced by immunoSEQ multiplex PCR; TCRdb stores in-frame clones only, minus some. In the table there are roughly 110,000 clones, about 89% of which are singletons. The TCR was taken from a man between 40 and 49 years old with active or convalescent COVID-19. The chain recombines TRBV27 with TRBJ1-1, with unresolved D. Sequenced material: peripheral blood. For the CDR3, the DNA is TGTGCCAGCAGTTCCCCATGGAGGGTGGCTGAAGCTTTCTTT. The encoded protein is CASSSPWRVAEAFF.